These 5 T cell receptor beta chains came from one sample sequenced in a study of T cell responses to AZD1222 COVID-19 vaccine. Only in-frame clones appear in the TCRdb table, and some are missing; sequencing was by immunoSEQ multiplex PCR. The table records 150,000 to 200,000 clones, around 87% of them present only once. The source was peripheral blood, collected on day 0 of MenACWY control vaccination. The origin of the receptors is an adult in good health.

The chain joins TRBV28 to TRBJ2-7, with D possibly matching TRBD1 (6 bases). V gave up 6 bases and J gave up 1 base, with 10 bases separating them. CDR3 length equals 13 residues. The V gene's germline CDR1 is MDHEN and CDR2 SYDVKM. The CDR3 nucleotides read TGTGCCAGCAGGGACACAGGGTCCTACGAGCAGTACTTC. It encodes CASRDTGSYEQYF.

This clone showed up just a few times. The chain employs TRBV6-5 and TRBJ1-2, with 8 bases matching TRBD1. The CDR3 runs to 12 residues. Trimming cost V 4 bases and J 11 bases; bases outside gene matches: 6. CDR1 is MNHEY and CDR2 is SVGAGI in the germline V gene. The CDR3 nucleotides are TGTGCCAGCAGTTTTTCGGACAGGGTTTACACCTTC. Protein product: CASSFSDRVYTF.

The chain combines TRBV6-5 with TRBJ1-6; 8 bases fit TRBD1. The germline V gene encodes CDR1 MNHEY and CDR2 SVGAGI. This CDR3 has 16 residues. Germline trimming cut 4 bases from V and 11 bases from J; bases unmatched to any gene: 13. CDR3 sequence (DNA): TGTGCCAGCAGTTCCGTCTTTAGGACAGGGATAACACCCCTCCACTTT. Encoded protein: CASSSVFRTGITPLHF.

The chain employs TRBV28 and TRBJ1-2; 7 bases match TRBD1. V shed 4 bases and J 1 base; nucleotides not matched to a gene: 6. Germline CDR1 and CDR2: MDHEN and SYDVKM. The CDR3 runs to 15 residues. CDR3 DNA sequence: TGTGCCAGCAGTTCCTACAGGGGAGTTAACTATGGCTACACCTTC. It yields the protein CASSSYRGVNYGYTF.

This rearrangement joins TRBV6-4 to TRBJ2-1; D is possibly TRBD1 (5 bases). V was clipped by 7 bases and J by 8 bases, with 9 bases between them. CDR3 length: 11 amino acids. Germline V CDR1 and CDR2: MRHNA, SNTAGT. The CDR3 loop is CASKQADEQFF. The CDR3 DNA follows: TGTGCCAGCAAACAGGCGGATGAGCAGTTCTTC.